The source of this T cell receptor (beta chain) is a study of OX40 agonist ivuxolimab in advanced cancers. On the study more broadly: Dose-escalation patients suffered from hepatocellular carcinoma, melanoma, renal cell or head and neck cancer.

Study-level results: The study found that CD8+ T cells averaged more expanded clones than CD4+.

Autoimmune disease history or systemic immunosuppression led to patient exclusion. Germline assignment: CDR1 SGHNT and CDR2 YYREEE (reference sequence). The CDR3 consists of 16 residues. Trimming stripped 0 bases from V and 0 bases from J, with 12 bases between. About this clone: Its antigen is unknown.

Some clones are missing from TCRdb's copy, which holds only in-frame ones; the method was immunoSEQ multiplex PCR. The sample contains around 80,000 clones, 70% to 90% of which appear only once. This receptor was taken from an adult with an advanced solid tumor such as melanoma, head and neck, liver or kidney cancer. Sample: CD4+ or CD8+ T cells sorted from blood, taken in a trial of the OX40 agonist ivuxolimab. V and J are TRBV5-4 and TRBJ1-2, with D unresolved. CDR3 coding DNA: TGTGCCAGCAGCTTGGGGCTAGCCGGCACTAACTATGGCTACACCTTC. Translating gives CASSLGLAGTNYGYTF.